This TCR beta chain was obtained from a study of CD8 T cells in Susac syndrome. The RNA, 0.5 to 1 ug, was put through reverse transcription using random hexamers. Amplification of TCR beta CDR3 was carried out by immunoSEQ multiplex PCR, which covered 54 Vbeta and 13 Jbeta segments. Using its own MiXCR run on the immunoSEQ multiplex PCR reads, TCRdb lists one record per CDR3 protein. The table records more than 130,000 distinct CDR3 sequences, 85% to 95% of them present only once. The V end lost 5 bases, the J end lost 4 bases, and 6 bases lay between the germline ends. In germline, CDR1 is MDHEN, CDR2 SYDVKM. This CDR3 comprises 12 residues. Healthy donors served as the controls. They were matched for age and sex.

The sequenced sample was CD8+ T cells from PBMCs. This receptor was obtained from a human donor in good health. The genes are TRBV28 and TRBJ1-5; no firm D call. Here the CDR3 DNA reads TGTGCCAGCAGTCCTCAGAATCAGCCCCAGCATTTT. Translating gives CASSPQNQPQHF.